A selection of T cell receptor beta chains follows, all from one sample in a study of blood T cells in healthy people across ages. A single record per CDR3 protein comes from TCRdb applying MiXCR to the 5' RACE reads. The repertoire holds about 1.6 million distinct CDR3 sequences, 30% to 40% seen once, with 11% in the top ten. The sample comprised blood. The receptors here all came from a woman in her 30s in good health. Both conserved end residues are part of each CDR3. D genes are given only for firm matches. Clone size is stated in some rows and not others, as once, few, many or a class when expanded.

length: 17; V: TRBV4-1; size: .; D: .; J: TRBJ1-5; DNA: TGCGCCAGCAGCCAAGAGGGGGTAGGGCTCAGCAATCAGCCCCAGCATTTT; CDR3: CASSQEGVGLSNQPQHF
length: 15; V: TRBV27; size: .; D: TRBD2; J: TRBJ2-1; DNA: TGTGCCAGCAGTTTACGGGCTAGCGGTCACAATGAGCAGTTCTTC; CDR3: CASSLRASGHNEQFF
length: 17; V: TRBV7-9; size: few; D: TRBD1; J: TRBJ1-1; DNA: TGTGCCAGCAGCTTCCAACCCGGACAGGGTTTGAACACTGAAGCTTTCTTT; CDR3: CASSFQPGQGLNTEAFF
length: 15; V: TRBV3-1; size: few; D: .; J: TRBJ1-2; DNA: TGTGCCAGCAGCCAAGCGGACGGTCTTAACTATGGCTACACCTTC; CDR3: CASSQADGLNYGYTF
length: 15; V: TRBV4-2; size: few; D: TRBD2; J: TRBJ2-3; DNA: TGTGCCAGCAGCCCGCCGGGCGGGAGTGCAGATACGCAGTATTTT; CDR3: CASSPPGGSADTQYF
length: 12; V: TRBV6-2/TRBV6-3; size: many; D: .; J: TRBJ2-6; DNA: TGTGCCACTTCTAGCGGGGCCAACGTCCTGACTTTC; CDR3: CATSSGANVLTF
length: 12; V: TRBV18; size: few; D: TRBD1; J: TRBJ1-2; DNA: TGTGCCAGCTCACCTGACAGGGCGGGCTACACCTTC; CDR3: CASSPDRAGYTF
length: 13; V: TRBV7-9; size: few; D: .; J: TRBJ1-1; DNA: TGTGCCAGCAGCTTAGCGGTTCAGTCGCGAGCTTTCTTT; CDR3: CASSLAVQSRAFF
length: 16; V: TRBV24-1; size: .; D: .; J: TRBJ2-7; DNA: TGTGCCACCAGTGATCCATCCCCGACCACGCAGAACGAGCAGTACTTC; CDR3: CATSDPSPTTQNEQYF
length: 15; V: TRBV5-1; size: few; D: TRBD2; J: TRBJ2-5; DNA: TGCGCCAGCAGCTTGGACAATAGCGGGGGGACCCTACAGTACTTC; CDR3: CASSLDNSGGTLQYF
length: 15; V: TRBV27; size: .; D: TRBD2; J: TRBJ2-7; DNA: TGTGCCAGCAGTCCCGGGACTAGCGGGCACAACGAGCAGTACTTC; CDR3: CASSPGTSGHNEQYF
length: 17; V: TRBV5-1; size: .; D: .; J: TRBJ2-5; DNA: TGCGCCAGCAGGCGGACGATCTTGACAGGACCTCAAGAGACCCAGTACTTC; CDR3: CASRRTILTGPQETQYF
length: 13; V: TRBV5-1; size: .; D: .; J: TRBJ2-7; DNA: TGCGCCAGCAGCTGGGGGGGCAGGGACGAGCAGTACTTC; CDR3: CASSWGGRDEQYF
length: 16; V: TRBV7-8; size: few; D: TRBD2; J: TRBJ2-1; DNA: TGTGCCAGCAGCCCCTACCTAGCGGACTCCTACAATGAGCAGTTCTTC; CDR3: CASSPYLADSYNEQFF
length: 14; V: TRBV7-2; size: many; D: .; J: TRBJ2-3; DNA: TGTGCCAGCACCCCCTCGGGGTCGCGGGATACGCAGTATTTT; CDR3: CASTPSGSRDTQYF
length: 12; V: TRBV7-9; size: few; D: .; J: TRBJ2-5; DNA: TGTGCCAGTCGAAACGGGCAAGAGACCCAGTACTTC; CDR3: CASRNGQETQYF
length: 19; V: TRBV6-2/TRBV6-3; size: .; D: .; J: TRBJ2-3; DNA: TGTGCCAGCGCTTTAGTCCCACAGACAGCGCCACTCGGCACAGATACGCAGTATTTT; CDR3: CASALVPQTAPLGTDTQYF
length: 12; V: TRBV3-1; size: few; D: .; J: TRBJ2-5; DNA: TGTGCCTGCAGTTGGACCCAAGAGACCCAGTACTTC; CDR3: CACSWTQETQYF
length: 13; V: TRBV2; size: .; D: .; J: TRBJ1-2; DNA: TGTGCCAGCAGTGCTAAGGGGAACTATGGCTACACCTTC; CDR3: CASSAKGNYGYTF
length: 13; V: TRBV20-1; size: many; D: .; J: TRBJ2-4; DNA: TGCAGTGCTAGAGACCCAAGGGGAAACATTCAGTACTTC; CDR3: CSARDPRGNIQYF
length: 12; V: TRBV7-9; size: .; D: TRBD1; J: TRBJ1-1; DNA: TGTGCCAGCAGCTTGCGACAGGGGACAGCTTTCTTT; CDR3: CASSLRQGTAFF
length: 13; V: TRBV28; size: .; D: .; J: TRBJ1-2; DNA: TGTGCCAGCAGTTTATTGTCCAGATATGGCTACACCTTC; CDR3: CASSLLSRYGYTF
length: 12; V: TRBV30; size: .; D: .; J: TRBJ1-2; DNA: TGTGCCTGGAGACAAGGGAACTATGGCTACACCTTC; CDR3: CAWRQGNYGYTF
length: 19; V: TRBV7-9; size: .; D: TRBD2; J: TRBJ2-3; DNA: TGTGCCAGCAGCGATGGACTAGCGGGGGGCCCCTCTAGCACAGATACGCAGTATTTT; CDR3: CASSDGLAGGPSSTDTQYF
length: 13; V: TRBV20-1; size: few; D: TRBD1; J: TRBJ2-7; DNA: TGCAGTGCTAGAGTAGGGACAGGGGACGAGCAGTACTTC; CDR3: CSARVGTGDEQYF
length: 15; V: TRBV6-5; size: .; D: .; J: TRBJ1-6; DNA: TGTGCCAGCAGTTACGCAGGGAGTATTGATTCACCCCTCCACTTT; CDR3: CASSYAGSIDSPLHF
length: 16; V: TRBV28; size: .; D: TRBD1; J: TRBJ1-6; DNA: TGTGCCAGCAGTTTGGGCCCGGGACAGAGAAATTCACCCCTCCACTTT; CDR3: CASSLGPGQRNSPLHF
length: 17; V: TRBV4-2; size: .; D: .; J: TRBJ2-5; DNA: TGTGCCAGCAGCCAAGATCGGAGCGGAGGGGGCCCGGAGACCCAGTACTTC; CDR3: CASSQDRSGGGPETQYF
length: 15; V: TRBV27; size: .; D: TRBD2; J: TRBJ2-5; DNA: TGTGCCAGCAGTCCGTCGGGACTAGCGGGTCATGAGCAGTACTTC; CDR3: CASSPSGLAGHEQYF
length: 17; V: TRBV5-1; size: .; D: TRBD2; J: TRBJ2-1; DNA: TGCGCCAGCAGCCCGGGACTAGCGGGAGGGCCAGCCAATGAGCAGTTCTTC; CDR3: CASSPGLAGGPANEQFF
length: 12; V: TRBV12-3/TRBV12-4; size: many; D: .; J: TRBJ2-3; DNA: TGTGCCAGCAGGTGGACCACAGATACGCAGTATTTT; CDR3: CASRWTTDTQYF
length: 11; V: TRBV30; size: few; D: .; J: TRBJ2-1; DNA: TGTGCCTGGAGAATCTACAATGAGCAGTTCTTC; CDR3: CAWRIYNEQFF
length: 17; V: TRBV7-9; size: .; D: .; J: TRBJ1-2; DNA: TGTGCCAGCAGCTTAGAAATGACGGCAGGGGCCGGCTATGGCTACACCTTC; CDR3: CASSLEMTAGAGYGYTF
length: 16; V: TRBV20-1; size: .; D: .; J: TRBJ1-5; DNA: TGCAGTGCAATCGGGGGGCGGAGACCTAGCAATCAGCCCCAGCATTTT; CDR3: CSAIGGRRPSNQPQHF
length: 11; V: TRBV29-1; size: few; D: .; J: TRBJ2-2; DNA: TGTGCGGTTTGGGGGAACGGGGAGCTGTTTTTT; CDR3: CAVWGNGELFF
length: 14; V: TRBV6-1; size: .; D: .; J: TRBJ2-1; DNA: TGTGCCAGCAGTCCGGTGGAGGCGAGGGATGAGCAGTTCTTC; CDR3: CASSPVEARDEQFF
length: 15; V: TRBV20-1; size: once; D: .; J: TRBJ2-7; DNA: TGCAGTACTAAGGGCACGGAGGGGGACCCCTACGAGCAGTACTTC; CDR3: CSTKGTEGDPYEQYF
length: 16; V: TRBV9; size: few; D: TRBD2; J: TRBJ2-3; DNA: TGTGCCAGCAGCGAAAGGGGAGGGACTAGCACAGATACGCAGTATTTT; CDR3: CASSERGGTSTDTQYF
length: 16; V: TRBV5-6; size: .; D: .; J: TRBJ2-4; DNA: TGTGCCAGCAGCTTGGACAGGGGGGGTGTCAAAAACATTCAGTACTTC; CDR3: CASSLDRGGVKNIQYF
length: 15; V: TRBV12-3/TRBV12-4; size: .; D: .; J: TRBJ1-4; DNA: TGTGCCAGCAGCCCCCGCCCGGGGGTGAATGAAAAACTGTTTTTT; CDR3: CASSPRPGVNEKLFF
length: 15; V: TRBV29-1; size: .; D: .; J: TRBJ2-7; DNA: TGCAGCGTTGAAGTTCGGCAGGGCTGGCGCTACGAGCAGTACTTC; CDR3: CSVEVRQGWRYEQYF
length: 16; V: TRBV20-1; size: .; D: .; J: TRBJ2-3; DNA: TGCAGTGCTGGAGCCAGATGGACCTACGGTACAGATACGCAGTATTTT; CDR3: CSAGARWTYGTDTQYF
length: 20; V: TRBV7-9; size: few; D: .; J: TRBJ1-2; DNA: TGTGCCAGCAGCTCAATCTCATACGGGACCCCACACATCATTAACTATGGCTACACCTTC; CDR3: CASSSISYGTPHIINYGYTF
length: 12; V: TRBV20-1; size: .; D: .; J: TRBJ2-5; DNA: TGCAGTGCTAGTCCCGAAAAAGAGACCCAGTACTTC; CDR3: CSASPEKETQYF
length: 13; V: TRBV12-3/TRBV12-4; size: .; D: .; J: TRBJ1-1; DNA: TGTGCCAGCAGTTCCCTATTGGTGACTGAAGCTTTCTTT; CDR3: CASSSLLVTEAFF
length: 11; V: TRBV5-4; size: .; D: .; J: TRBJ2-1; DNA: TGTGCCAGCAGCTTTGGGCAGGAGCAGTTCTTC; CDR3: CASSFGQEQFF
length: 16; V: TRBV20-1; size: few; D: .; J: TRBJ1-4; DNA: TGCAGTGCTAGAGATCTATTCAGAGAGGCTAATGAAAAACTGTTTTTT; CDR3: CSARDLFREANEKLFF
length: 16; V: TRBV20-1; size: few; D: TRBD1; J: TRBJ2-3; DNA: TGCAGTGCTGGGCACACAGGGGTTTCTAGCACAGATACGCAGTATTTT; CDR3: CSAGHTGVSSTDTQYF